This passage covers 10 T cell receptor beta chains from one sample sequenced in a study of human T cells and chemical hapten exposure. The time point here: patch test 1, 2 weeks after DPC sensitization. Specified treatment: therapeutic diphenylcyclopropenone sensitization with weekly scalp DPC. A single record per CDR3 protein comes from TCRdb applying MiXCR to the RACE reads. The sample yields 11,000 to 15,000 distinct CDR3 sequences, approximately 16% seen once. Here the sequenced sample was whole blood, taken in connection with sensitization to the hapten diphenylcyclopropenone (DPC). The receptor source for this set is a woman aged 25 to 45 with alopecia areata. Some clones in this sample may be carry-over from other donors' samples.

The table lists this clonotype with a few counts. The chain combines TRBV3-1 with TRBJ1-1; no clear D gene. The germline V and J ends were trimmed by 5 bases and 4 bases, with 11 bases remaining between them. Germline V gene data show CDR1 as LGHDT and CDR2 as YNNKEL (reference sequence). The CDR3 spans 13 residues. CDR3 protein: CASSSRIPTEAFF. The CDR3 DNA reads as TGTGCCAGCAGCTCACGGATCCCCACTGAAGCTTTCTTT.

This chain links TRBV3-1 with TRBJ2-3, with 8 bases lining up with TRBD2. The CDR3 is 17 residues long. The J segment lost 6 bases and the V segment lost 1 base, leaving 12 bases of the junction unmatched. Germline lookup yields CDR1 LGHDT and CDR2 YNNKEL (reference sequence). The CDR3 DNA is TGTGCCAGCAGCCAAGGTACTGGACTAGCCACTTTGGATACGCAGTATTTT. It yields the protein CASSQGTGLATLDTQYF.

This clonotype ranks as large (0.1 to 1%). The rearrangement uses TRBV2 and TRBJ2-1; unclear D gene. The CDR3 has 11 residues. V gave up 6 bases and J gave up 4 bases, with 4 bases separating them. Germline V gene data show CDR1 as SNHLY and CDR2 as FYNNEI. The CDR3 region has the DNA TGTGCCAGCAGGGAATACAATGAGCAGTTCTTC. Encoded protein: CASREYNEQFF.

This clonotype is judged medium-sized. This rearrangement joins TRBV18 to TRBJ1-1; no firm D call. Germline V gives CDR1 KGHSH, CDR2 LQKENI. The CDR3 loop spans 12 amino acids. With 3 bases removed from V and 6 bases from J, the gap between germline ends came to 8 bases. The CDR3 reads CASSPFLPEAFF. The CDR3 DNA sequence: TGTGCCAGCTCACCGTTCCTCCCTGAAGCTTTCTTT.

This clonotype was observed many times. The V gene is TRBV10-1, the J gene TRBJ2-4; no firm D call. Germline loops: CDR1 WNHNN, CDR2 SYGVQD (reference sequence). V was clipped by 6 bases and J by 2 bases, with 20 bases between them. This CDR3 contains 17 residues. The DNA for the CDR3 is TGCGCCAGCAGCGATCCTTTACATCAAGGGCCCAAAAACATTCAGTACTTC. It yields the protein CASSDPLHQGPKNIQYF.

This clonotype was recorded only once. Relative to the germline gene, one junction end is altered; a read error may explain this. The V and J genes are TRBV18 and TRBJ2-1, with a weak D call TRBD2 (5 bases). There are 14 residues in the CDR3. CDR1 KGHSH and CDR2 LQKENI come from the germline V gene. CDR3 residues: CVSSPGGPCNEQFF. The CDR3 coding sequence is TGTGTCAGCTCACCAGGAGGACCTTGCAATGAGCAGTTCTTC.

The J gene is TRBJ2-2, the V gene TRBV5-1, with a weak D call TRBD1 (6 bases). CDR1 is SGHRS, CDR2 YFSETQ, per germline. The CDR3 runs 15 residues. V was cut by 2 bases and J by 7 bases, with 15 bases left in between. The CDR3 sequence is CASSFDRIEIGELFF. The DNA for the CDR3 is TGCGCCAGCAGCTTCGACAGGATAGAAATCGGGGAGCTGTTTTTT.

At least ten counts were recorded for this clonotype. V is TRBV18 and J is TRBJ2-1; 13 bases line up with TRBD2. V lost 9 bases, J lost 6 bases, and 5 bases stayed unmatched. The CDR3 has 14 amino acids. CDR1 is KGHSH, CDR2 LQKENI, per germline. Here the CDR3 DNA reads TGTGCCAGTTACGGACTAGCGGGAGTCAATGAGCAGTTCTTC. Its translation is CASYGLAGVNEQFF.

This clonotype was recorded at least ten times. The chain is built from TRBV28 and TRBJ2-3; TRBD2 matches 12 bases. The CDR3 extends over 16 amino acids. Germline trimming cut 5 bases from V and 6 bases from J; bases unmatched to any gene: 9. Looked up from germline, CDR1 is MDHEN and CDR2 is SYDVKM. CDR3 protein: CASSPSSGRALDTQYF. In DNA, the CDR3 is TGTGCCAGCAGTCCCTCTAGCGGGAGGGCCCTGGATACGCAGTATTTT.

This rearrangement joins TRBV6-6 to TRBJ1-6; a possible D gene is TRBD1 (5 bases). Trimming removed 2 bases at V and 0 bases at J, with 14 bases between. Germline lookup yields CDR1 MNHNY and CDR2 SVGAGI (reference sequence). The CDR3 sequence is 18 residues long. Written as DNA, the CDR3 is TGTGCCAGCAGTTACATTCGGGGGACCAGCTCCTATAATTCACCCCTCCACTTT. It is translated as CASSYIRGTSSYNSPLHF.